These 20 T cell receptor beta chains came from one sample sequenced in a study of blood T cell repertoires in COVID-19. The repertoire was sequenced with immunoSEQ multiplex PCR; TCRdb's copy has only in-frame clones and lacks some. The table includes about 190,000 clones, 70% to 90% detected once. Specimen: peripheral blood. These receptors were collected from a woman between 35 and 50 years old who had recovered from COVID-19.

This chain links TRBV5-1 with TRBJ2-3; a weak D match, TRBD2 (5 bases). Looked up from germline, CDR1 is SGHRS and CDR2 is YFSETQ. V lost 1 base to trimming and J lost 5 bases, with 14 bases between them. The CDR3 contains 15 residues. The CDR3 protein is CASSLNPWTLDTQYF. The CDR3 nucleotides read TGCGCCAGCAGCTTGAATCCCTGGACTTTAGATACGCAGTATTTT.

The V and J genes are TRBV19 and TRBJ2-7; 7 positions match TRBD1. Per germline, CDR1 LNHDA and CDR2 SQIVND (reference sequence). This CDR3 region has 14 residues. V lost 2 bases to trimming and J lost 3 bases; unmatched junction nucleotides: 4. CDR3 bases: TGTGCCAGTAGTATAAGGGACAGAATCTACGAGCAGTACTTC. Translating it yields CASSIRDRIYEQYF.

This rearrangement joins TRBV11-3 to TRBJ1-1; D is unresolved. Germline CDR1 reads SGHNT; CDR2 reads YENEEA. The V and J ends lost 3 bases and 0 bases respectively, with 5 bases between them. This CDR3 contains 13 residues. In nucleotides, the CDR3 is TGTGCCAGCAGCTTTACGGTGAACACTGAAGCTTTCTTT. Protein: CASSFTVNTEAFF.

The chain carries TRBV9 and TRBJ2-1, with TRBD2 matching over 8 bases. With 4 bases clipped from V and 14 bases from J, the junction kept 20 bases outside the gene matches. Germline V gives CDR1 SGDLS, CDR2 YYNGEE. This CDR3 has 16 residues. The CDR3 region is CASSREATSGSNVEFF. CDR3 DNA sequence: TGTGCCAGCAGCAGAGAAGCAACTAGCGGATCCAATGTTGAGTTCTTC.

The rearrangement links TRBV19 to TRBJ2-3; TRBD1 might be the D (6 bases). CDR1 and CDR2 from the germline V gene are LNHDA and SQIVND (reference sequence). CDR3 length equals 15 residues. Trimming took 5 bases from V and 2 from J, leaving 14 bases between them. In DNA, the CDR3 is TGTGCCAGTAGTCCCAGGACAGCAATCACAGATACGCAGTATTTT. Residues: CASSPRTAITDTQYF.

The CDR3 loop reads CASSQSKLLRADTQYF. The CDR3 DNA follows: TGTGCCAGCAGCCAAAGCAAGCTCCTGAGGGCAGATACGCAGTATTTT. This chain joins TRBV3-1 (or the pseudogene TRBV3-2) and TRBJ2-3, with a possible D match to TRBD2 (5 bases). Trimming took 2 bases from V and 4 from J, leaving 16 bases between them. CDR1 is LGHDT, CDR2 YNNKEL, per germline (reference sequence). The CDR3 has 16 amino acids.

The chain combines TRBV5-1 with TRBJ2-1, with 7 bases that match TRBD1. CDR3 length: 15 residues. Germline trimming cut 4 bases from V and 3 bases from J; bases unmatched to any gene: 7. Looked up from germline, CDR1 is SGHRS and CDR2 is YFSETQ. The CDR3 DNA sequence: TGCGCCAGCAGCCTCCCCGGGACAGTCTACAATGAGCAGTTCTTC. Amino acid sequence: CASSLPGTVYNEQFF.

This clone came up once. The chain couples TRBV3-1 (or the pseudogene TRBV3-2) to TRBJ1-6; D is perhaps TRBD1 (6 bases). V gave up 1 base and J gave up 4 bases, with 11 bases separating them. Germline lookup yields CDR1 LGHDT and CDR2 YNNKEL (reference sequence). This CDR3 is 16 amino acids long. The CDR3 DNA reads as TGTGCCAGCAGCCAAGCGACAGGTTTTTATAATTCACCCCTCCACTTT. Translation: CASSQATGFYNSPLHF.

The chain recombines TRBV5-1 with TRBJ1-1; the match to TRBD1 covers 10 bases. This CDR3 comprises 15 residues. The germline CDR1 and CDR2 sequences are SGHRS and YFSETQ. J was trimmed by 3 bases and V by 0 bases; bases with no gene match: 2. CDR3 amino acids: CASSLGGTGDTEAFF. Written as DNA, the CDR3 is TGCGCCAGCAGCTTGGGTGGGACAGGGGACACTGAAGCTTTCTTT.

This sequence joins TRBV5-4 and TRBJ2-3; 11 positions agree with TRBD2. The CDR3 covers 17 residues. V lost 4 bases, J lost 5 bases, and 12 bases stayed unmatched. Germline loops: CDR1 SGHNT, CDR2 YYREEE (reference sequence). The CDR3 DNA reads as TGTGCCAGCAGCGAGGCTAGCGGGAGGTCTTTGGGAGATACGCAGTATTTT. Its translation: CASSEASGRSLGDTQYF. The whole variable domain, remainder taken from reference TRBV5-4 and TRBJ2-3, is ETGVTQSPTHLIKTRGQQVTLRCSSQSGHNTVSWYQQALGQGPQFIFQYYREEENGRGNFPPRFSGLQFPNYSSELNVNALELDDSALYLCASSEASGRSLGDTQYFGPGTRLTVL.

The chain couples TRBV27 to TRBJ2-7; TRBD2 agrees at 9 bases. CDR3 length: 13 residues. The V gene's germline CDR1 is MNHEY and CDR2 SMNVEV (reference sequence). The V and J ends lost 8 bases and 5 bases, in that order; junction bases with no gene match: 7. For the CDR3, the DNA is TGTGCCAGCCGCCTGGCGGGAGGGAACGAGCAGTACTTC. Protein sequence: CASRLAGGNEQYF.

This clone was recorded once. This rearrangement joins TRBV30 to TRBJ2-5; 9 bases are a match to TRBD2. The CDR3 length is 14 residues. Germline CDR1 and CDR2: GTSNPN and SVGIG (reference sequence). V was clipped by 5 bases and J by 0 bases; unmatched bases: 4. CDR3 in DNA: TGTGCCTGGGGGGCGGGAGGGTACCAAGAGACCCAGTACTTC. Amino acids: CAWGAGGYQETQYF.

This chain links TRBV18 with TRBJ2-7; a possible D gene is TRBD1 (7 bases). CDR3 length: 15 amino acids. Germline lookup yields CDR1 KGHSH and CDR2 LQKENI. Trimming stripped 6 bases from V and 0 bases from J, with 15 bases between. The CDR3 is CASSTGAGSSYEQYF. The CDR3 DNA sequence: TGTGCCAGCTCTACAGGGGCGGGGAGCTCCTACGAGCAGTACTTC.

This chain uses TRBV21-1 with TRBJ2-7; TRBD2, the D gene given by the table, was not confirmed from the DNA. TRBV21-1 is assigned pseudogene status. This CDR3 spans 18 amino acids. CDR3 region: CASSKKPENRVRGYEQYF. CDR3 DNA: TGTGCCAGCAGCAAAAAACCCGAAAACCGGGTCCGTGGATACGAGCAGTACTTC.

The genes are TRBV7-9 and TRBJ1-5, with 9 bases aligning to TRBD1. The CDR3 extends over 16 amino acids. Germline CDR1 and CDR2: SEHNR and FQNEAQ (reference sequence). Trimming took 5 bases from V and 1 from J; bases not matched to a gene: 6. The CDR3 is CASSPTGGGSNQPQHF. In DNA, the CDR3 is TGTGCCAGCAGCCCCACAGGGGGCGGGAGCAATCAGCCCCAGCATTTT.

This chain uses TRBV6-2 or TRBV6-3 with TRBJ2-7; D gene uncertain. Per the germline V gene, CDR1 is MNHEY and CDR2 is SVGEGT. The CDR3 runs 14 residues. Deletions cut 2 bases from V and 1 base from J, with 9 bases between. CDR3 in DNA: TGTGCCAGCAGTTACAGGAGTGATTCCTACGAGCAGTACTTC. It is translated as CASSYRSDSYEQYF.

The gene calls are TRBV11-2 and TRBJ2-1; D is possibly TRBD2 (5 bases). V lost 0 bases and J lost 2, with 17 bases in between. This CDR3 has 18 amino acids. Germline CDR1 and CDR2: SGHAT and FQNNGV. The CDR3 nucleotides read TGTGCCAGCAGCTTAGATCCCGGCGGGCCAGGAACCTACAATGAGCAGTTCTTC. Translating it yields CASSLDPGGPGTYNEQFF. The full variable domain, rest sourced from reference TRBV11-2 and TRBJ2-1, is EAGVAQSPRYKIIEKRQSVAFWCNPISGHATLYWYQQILGQGPKLLIQFQNNGVVDDSQLPKDRFSAERLKGVDSTLKIQPAKLEDSAVYLCASSLDPGGPGTYNEQFFGPGTRLTVL.

The rearrangement uses TRBV6-5 and TRBJ2-7, with TRBD1 identical over 8 bases. J was trimmed by 6 bases and V by 6 bases; bases with no gene match: 7. The CDR3 runs to 13 residues. From germline, CDR1 is MNHEY and CDR2 SVGAGI. The CDR3 DNA follows: TGTGCCAGCAGAGCCCGGACAGGGCCCGAGCAGTACTTC. It codes for CASRARTGPEQYF.

The CDR3 nucleotides read TGCGCCAGCAGCCAAGTGACAGAACCTATTGTCCACGCCTATGGCTACACCTTC. Encoded protein: CASSQVTEPIVHAYGYTF. The gene calls are TRBV4-1 and TRBJ1-2; perhaps TRBD1 as D (5 bases). This CDR3 spans 18 amino acids. Trimming took 1 base from V and 4 from J, leaving 22 bases between them. The germline V gene encodes CDR1 MGHRA and CDR2 YSYEKL.

This clone was recorded only once. This chain connects TRBV3-1 (or the pseudogene TRBV3-2) to TRBJ2-5, with D uncertain. The CDR3 is 12 amino acids. Germline-derived CDR1 and CDR2 are LGHDT and YNNKEL (reference sequence). Between the trimmed V and J ends, which lost 0 bases and 5 bases, there was a span of 4 bases. CDR3 region: CASSQDQETQYF. Written as DNA, the CDR3 is TGTGCCAGCAGCCAAGATCAGGAGACCCAGTACTTC.